The T cell receptor beta chain under discussion was sequenced for a study of beta chain features in type 1 diabetes. Study observations and caveats: The question left open here concerned HLA type influencing TCRB rearrangement. Naive, central memory and Treg TCRB repertoires appeared more alike in patients than in healthy donors. Equally in patients and controls, PCR might preferentially amplify shorter templates.

This clone showed up just a few times. The antigen remains unidentified. V was clipped by 9 bases and J by 3 bases; unmatched bases: 21. Germline V gene sequence: CDR1 LGHNT, CDR2 FRNRAP. The CDR3 runs 18 residues. Expressed TCRB transcripts were sequenced because the entire RNA isolate underwent reverse transcription. The method was immunoSEQ multiplex PCR; TCRdb's version includes in-frame clones alone and lacks a portion of them. The table lists 200,000 to 250,000 clones, approximately 11% of them singletons, with approximately 1.5% in the top ten. Each of the CD4+ naive, central memory, regulatory and stem cell-like memory populations was sorted via CD45RO/CCR7/CD25/CD127/CD95/CD27.

The sequence was collected from a man aged 18 to 30 in good health. The sequencing sample was made of central memory CD4+ T cells from blood. The rearrangement uses TRBV12-5 and TRBJ2-7, with 9 bases fitting TRBD2. The CDR3 region has the DNA TGTGCTAGGGTCCTCTGGCCTCTAGCGGGATTTCATCTCTACGAGCAGTACTTC. As protein: CARVLWPLAGFHLYEQYF.